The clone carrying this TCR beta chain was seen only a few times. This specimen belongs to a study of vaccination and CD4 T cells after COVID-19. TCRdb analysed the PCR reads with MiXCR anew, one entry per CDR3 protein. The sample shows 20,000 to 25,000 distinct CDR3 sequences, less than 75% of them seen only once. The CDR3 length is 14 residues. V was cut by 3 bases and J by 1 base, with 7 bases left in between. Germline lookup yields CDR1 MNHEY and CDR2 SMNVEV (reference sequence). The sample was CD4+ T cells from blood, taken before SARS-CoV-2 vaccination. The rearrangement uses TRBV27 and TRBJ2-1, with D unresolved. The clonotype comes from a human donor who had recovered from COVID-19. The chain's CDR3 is CASSFSMSYNEQFF. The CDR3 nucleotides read TGTGCCAGCAGTTTTTCCATGTCCTACAATGAGCAGTTCTTC.